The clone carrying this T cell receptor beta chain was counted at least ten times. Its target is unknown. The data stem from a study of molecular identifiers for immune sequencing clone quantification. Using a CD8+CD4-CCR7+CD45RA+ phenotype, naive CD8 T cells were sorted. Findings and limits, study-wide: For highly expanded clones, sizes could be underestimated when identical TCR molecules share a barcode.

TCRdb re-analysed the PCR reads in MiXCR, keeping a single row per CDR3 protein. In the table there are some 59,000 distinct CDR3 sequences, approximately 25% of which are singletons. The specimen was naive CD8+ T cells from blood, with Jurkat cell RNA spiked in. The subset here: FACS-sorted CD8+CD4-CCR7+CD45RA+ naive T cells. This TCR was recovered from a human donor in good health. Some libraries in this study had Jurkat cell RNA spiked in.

CDR3: CASSLISGYEQYF. CDR3 in DNA: TGTGCCAGCAGCTTAATATCAGGGTACGAGCAGTACTTC. The rearrangement uses TRBV7-9 and TRBJ2-7; weak D call: TRBD1 (5 bases). Germline CDR1 SEHNR, CDR2 FQNEAQ (reference sequence). CDR3 size: 13 residues. Trimming removed 2 bases at V and 4 bases at J, with 9 bases between. The whole variable domain, remainder taken from reference TRBV7-9 and TRBJ2-7, is DTGVSQNPRHKITKRGQNVTFRCDPISEHNRLYWYRQTLGQGPEFLTYFQNEAQLEKSRLLSDRFSAERPKGSFSTLEIQRTEQGDSAMYLCASSLISGYEQYFGPGTRLTVT.